The 7 T cell receptor beta chains reported below all come from one sample, sequenced in a study of T cell repertoires in cytomegalovirus infection. The antigens of these receptors remain unknown. TCRdb itself ran the reads through MiXCR, one entry per CDR3 protein. The sample holds a few hundred thousand distinct CDR3 sequences; about 40% are singletons and the top ten take 48%. The sample in question was cultured PBMCs, obtained from culture after CMV antigen stimulation. The origin of the receptors is a human donor in good health (CMV status not recorded). Some clones in this sample may be carry-over from other donors' samples.

This chain connects TRBV18 to TRBJ1-4; weak D call: TRBD1 (5 bases). Per germline, CDR1 KGHSH and CDR2 LQKENI. The CDR3 spans 15 residues. Trimming left V 6 bases short and J 5 bases short, with 16 bases between. The CDR3 sequence is CASSAPGPINEKLFF. CDR3 sequence (DNA): TGTGCCAGCTCTGCGCCGGGACCGATCAATGAAAAACTGTTTTTT. The entire variable domain, with the rest obtained from reference TRBV18 and TRBJ1-4, is as follows: NAGVMQNPRHLVRRRGQEARLRCSPMKGHSHVYWYRQLPEEGLKFMVYLQKENIIDESGMPKERFSAEFPKEGPSILRIQQVVRGDSAAYFCASSAPGPINEKLFFGSGTQLSVL.

This clonotype turned up a few times. The chain joins TRBV5-5 to TRBJ1-3; 7 bases align to TRBD1. The CDR3 runs 15 residues. V was clipped by 2 bases and J by 0 bases; unmatched bases: 2. Germline V gene data show CDR1 as SGHKS and CDR2 as YYEKEE (reference sequence). CDR3 nucleotide sequence: TGTGCCAGCAGCTTCGGACAGGCCTCTGGAAACACCATATATTTT. This encodes CASSFGQASGNTIYF.

The V call is TRBV29-1, the J call TRBJ1-3; the D gene is possibly TRBD1 (6 bases). CDR1 is SQVTM and CDR2 is ANQGSEA in the germline V gene. Trimming cost V 4 bases and J 4 bases, with 17 bases left between them. The CDR3 is 15 residues long. DNA of the CDR3: TGCAGCGTTGTGACGGGGACATCGGCCGGAAACACCATATATTTT. Its translation is CSVVTGTSAGNTIYF.

The chain carries TRBV5-5 and TRBJ1-2, with 8 bases that match TRBD1. V was pared by 0 bases and J by 6 bases, with 7 bases of the junction left unmatched. The CDR3 is 15 amino acids. Germline CDR1 is SGHKS and CDR2 is YYEKEE (reference sequence). In DNA form, the CDR3 reads TGTGCCAGCAGCTTGGGGAGCCAGGGGGCTGATGGCTACACCTTC. It codes for CASSLGSQGADGYTF.

In its sample, this clonotype was seen once. The genes are TRBV5-4 and TRBJ2-1; 7 positions agree with TRBD1. There are 15 residues in the CDR3. J gave up 6 bases and V 3 bases, and 9 bases lay outside the gene matches. Germline lookup yields CDR1 SGHNT and CDR2 YYREEE (reference sequence). The CDR3 loop is CASSSTGDRGNEQFF. The CDR3 DNA follows: TGTGCCAGCAGCTCCACAGGGGACCGTGGCAATGAGCAGTTCTTC. Together with reference TRBV5-4 and TRBJ2-1, the CDR3 gives the full variable domain: ETGVTQSPTHLIKTRGQQVTLRCSSQSGHNTVSWYQQALGQGPQFIFQYYREEENGRGNFPPRFSGLQFPNYSSELNVNALELDDSALYLCASSSTGDRGNEQFFGPGTRLTVL.

The CDR3 reads CASSTSAGARYEQYF. DNA for the CDR3: TGTGCCAGCAGTACCTCAGCGGGAGCCCGCTACGAGCAGTACTTC. V gene TRBV6-2 or TRBV6-3 combines with J gene TRBJ2-7; 8 bases line up with TRBD2. J was trimmed by 3 bases and V by 5 bases; bases with no gene match: 9. The length of the CDR3 is 15 residues. Germline assignment: CDR1 MNHEY and CDR2 SVGEGT.

This clonotype was observed a handful of times. The chain recombines TRBV4-2 with TRBJ2-2; D tentatively fits TRBD1 or TRBD2 (5 bases each). Looked up from germline, CDR1 is LGHNA and CDR2 is YNFKEQ. Trimming removed 3 bases from V and 6 bases from J, with 8 bases in between. The CDR3 contains 13 residues. CDR3 amino acids: CASSQGPPGELFF. Written as DNA, the CDR3 is TGTGCCAGCAGCCAGGGACCCCCCGGGGAGCTGTTTTTT.